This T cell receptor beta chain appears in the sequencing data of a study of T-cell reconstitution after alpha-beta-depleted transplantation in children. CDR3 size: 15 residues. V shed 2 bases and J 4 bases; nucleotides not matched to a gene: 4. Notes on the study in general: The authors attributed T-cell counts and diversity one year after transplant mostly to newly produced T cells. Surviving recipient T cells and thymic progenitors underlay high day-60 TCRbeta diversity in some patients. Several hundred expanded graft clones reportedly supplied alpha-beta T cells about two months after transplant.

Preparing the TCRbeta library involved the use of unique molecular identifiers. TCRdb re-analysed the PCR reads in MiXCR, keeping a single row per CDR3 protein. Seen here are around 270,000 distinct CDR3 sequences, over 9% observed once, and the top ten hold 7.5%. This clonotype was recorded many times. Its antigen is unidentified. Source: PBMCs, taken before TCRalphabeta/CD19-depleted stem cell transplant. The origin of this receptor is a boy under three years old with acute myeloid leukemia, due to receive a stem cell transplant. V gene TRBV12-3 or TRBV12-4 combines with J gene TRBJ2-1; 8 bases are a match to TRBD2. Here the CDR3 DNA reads TGTGCCAGCAGTTTAACTAGCGGAGTTTACAATGAGCAGTTCTTC. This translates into CASSLTSGVYNEQFF.